The 10 T cell receptor beta chains reported below all come from one sample, sequenced in a study of T cells after posttransplantation cyclophosphamide. The data were produced by immunoSEQ multiplex PCR, yet TCRdb's version contains in-frame clones alone and is incomplete. The sample shows roughly 9,000 clones, more than 75% of them seen only once. Busulfan-fludarabine conditioning, marrow transplant, and cyclophosphamide on days +3 and +4 were administered. The source was PBMCs, collected after allogeneic stem cell transplant with posttransplant cyclophosphamide. The receptor set was obtained from a female patient aged 35-55 years who received an allogeneic stem cell transplant from an unrelated donor, was CMV-positive, and had no GVHD. A share of the T cells may be of graft donor origin.

The rearrangement joins TRBV29-1 to TRBJ2-2; maybe TRBD1 (5 bases). Trimming removed 4 bases at V and 6 bases at J, with 12 bases between. The CDR3 runs to 13 residues. The germline V gene encodes CDR1 SQVTM and CDR2 ANQGSEA. In DNA form, the CDR3 reads TGCAGCGTTGGTATAGGGGCCGCCGGGGAGCTGTTTTTT. Residues: CSVGIGAAGELFF.

The J gene is TRBJ2-5, the V gene TRBV19, with 8 positions matching TRBD2. The V and J ends lost 5 bases and 3 bases, in that order; junction bases with no gene match: 8. Germline V gene lookup returns CDR1 LNHDA and CDR2 SQIVND (reference sequence). This CDR3 comprises 15 residues. This CDR3 is CASSAVGRGEETQYF. In nucleotides, the CDR3 is TGTGCCAGTAGTGCAGTAGGGCGGGGGGAAGAGACCCAGTACTTC. Complete variable domain (other parts from reference TRBV19 and TRBJ2-5): DGGITQSPKYLFRKEGQNVTLSCEQNLNHDAMYWYRQDPGQGLRLIYYSQIVNDFQKGDIAEGYSVSREKKESFPLTVTSAQKNPTAFYLCASSAVGRGEETQYFGPGTRLLVL.

The chain recombines TRBV7-2 with TRBJ2-5; 8 bases map to TRBD1. J was trimmed by 6 bases and V by 5 bases; bases with no gene match: 5. Germline V gene sequence: CDR1 SGHTA, CDR2 FQGNSA. This CDR3 has 13 amino acids. The CDR3 DNA reads TGTGCCAGCAGCATGGACAGGGAGCAGACCCAGTACTTC. It codes for CASSMDREQTQYF.

The chain carries TRBV11-3 and TRBJ2-7; 8 nucleotides agree with TRBD1. V lost 5 bases and J lost 2; bases outside the gene matches: 8. Per the germline V gene, CDR1 is SGHNT and CDR2 is YENEEA. There are 15 residues in the CDR3. The CDR3 spells CASSVPRTGTYEQYF. The CDR3 coding sequence is TGTGCCAGCAGCGTCCCTCGGACAGGGACCTACGAGCAGTACTTC.

The chain uses TRBV4-1 and TRBJ1-4; D possibly corresponds to TRBD1 (6 bases). Germline V gene data show CDR1 as MGHRA and CDR2 as YSYEKL. CDR3 length: 13 amino acids. With 2 bases removed from V and 8 bases from J, the gap between germline ends came to 9 bases. CDR3 protein: CASSQSGQEKLFF. The CDR3 nucleotides are TGCGCCAGCAGCCAATCGGGACAAGAAAAACTGTTTTTT.

The rearrangement uses TRBV5-1 and TRBJ2-3, with D perhaps matching TRBD2 (6 bases). The V gene lost 4 bases and the J gene lost 6 bases, with 18 bases spanning the gap. The CDR3 is made up of 15 amino acids. From germline, CDR1 is SGHRS and CDR2 YFSETQ. The CDR3 reads CASSPVAASGDTQYF. The CDR3 bases are TGCGCCAGCAGCCCGGTAGCGGCTAGTGGGGATACGCAGTATTTT.

This chain connects TRBV18 to TRBJ2-3; TRBD2 matches 11 bases. Germline V lookup: CDR1 KGHSH, CDR2 LQKENI. The CDR3 has 16 amino acids. The trim removed 3 bases at V and 2 bases at J, leaving 4 bases unmatched. The CDR3: CASSPGTSGVTDTQYF. As DNA, the CDR3 is TGTGCCAGCTCACCCGGGACTAGCGGTGTCACAGATACGCAGTATTTT.

The V and J genes are TRBV4-2 and TRBJ2-1, with D perhaps matching TRBD2 (6 bases). The germline CDR1 and CDR2 sequences are LGHNA and YNFKEQ. Trimming stripped 4 bases from V and 7 bases from J, with 14 bases between. The CDR3 is made up of 14 amino acids. The CDR3 sequence: CASSPDWGRNEQFF. The CDR3 region has the DNA TGTGCCAGCAGCCCCGACTGGGGGAGGAATGAGCAGTTCTTC.

CDR3 bases: TGTGCCAGCAGTTACTCGTTGCTGGCGCAGTACTTC. Its protein product is CASSYSLLAQYF. This sequence joins TRBV6-5 and TRBJ2-7; D is unclear. The CDR3 sequence is 12 residues long. V was clipped by 0 bases and J by 9 bases, with 9 bases between them. The germline gives CDR1 MNHEY, CDR2 SVGAGI.

This clone ranks as large. This chain uses TRBV6-6 with TRBJ1-1; unclear D gene. Trimming removed 6 bases from V and 0 bases from J, with 17 bases in between. This CDR3 spans 16 amino acids. CDR1 is MNHNY, CDR2 SVGAGI, per germline (reference sequence). The CDR3 region is CASSPEAGLMNTEAFF. The CDR3 coding sequence is TGTGCCAGCAGCCCCGAGGCGGGCCTCATGAACACTGAAGCTTTCTTT.